The rows below give T cell receptor beta chains drawn from one sample of a study of post-analysis software for immune sequencing data. TCRdb re-called the PCR reads through MiXCR, storing one row per CDR3 protein. Of about 820,000 distinct CDR3 sequences listed, about 57% were seen once; the top ten hold about 4.8%. The sequenced sample was blood. The receptors derive from a girl aged 5 to 17 with multiple sclerosis. Both conserved end residues are part of each CDR3. D genes are given only for firm matches. Clone size is not always given. Where it is, it says once, few, many or a class for expanded clones.

clone size,J gene,V gene,D gene,CDR3 DNA,CDR3 protein
.,TRBJ2-3,TRBV2,.,TGTGCCAGCAGGGAGACCCCCTCCGCGTCCATGGCAGATACGCAGTATTTT,CASRETPSASMADTQYF
few,TRBJ2-1,TRBV7-9,TRBD2,TGTGCCAGCAGACCCCCGATGGGCGGGGGATATAATGAGCAGTTCTTC,CASRPPMGGGYNEQFF
.,TRBJ2-7,TRBV12-3/TRBV12-4,.,TGTGCCAGCAGTTTTGCCGGGACAAGACGACCCTACGAGCAGTACTTC,CASSFAGTRRPYEQYF
.,TRBJ2-7,TRBV12-3/TRBV12-4,.,TGTGCCAGCATGGGGGGACCCGGGGGCGAGCAGTACTTC,CASMGGPGGEQYF
few,TRBJ2-7,TRBV20-1,TRBD1,TGCAGTGCTGGCCCCAGGGACAGGGCCTACGAGCAGTACTTC,CSAGPRDRAYEQYF
.,TRBJ2-1,TRBV14,TRBD2,TGTGCCAGCAGCCGACTACGGACTAGCGGCCTGAACTACTACAATGAGCAGTTCTTC,CASSRLRTSGLNYYNEQFF
.,TRBJ2-5,TRBV2,.,TGTGCCAGCACCCGGCTCCAAGAGACCCAGTACTTC,CASTRLQETQYF
.,TRBJ2-4,TRBV10-3,TRBD1,TGTGCCATCATCGGACAGGGCTTAGCCAAAAACATTCAGTACTTC,CAIIGQGLAKNIQYF
.,TRBJ1-5,TRBV12-3/TRBV12-4,.,TGTGCCAGCAGTTTAGGAGGCGGGGGGAATAGCAATCAGCCCCAGCATTTT,CASSLGGGGNSNQPQHF
.,TRBJ1-2,TRBV12-3/TRBV12-4,.,TGTGCCAGCAGTTTGAACAGGTGGGATGGCTACACCTTC,CASSLNRWDGYTF
.,TRBJ1-5,TRBV15,TRBD1,TGTGCCACCAGCGGAACAGGGGGCGATCAGCCCCAGCATTTT,CATSGTGGDQPQHF
few,TRBJ1-5,TRBV6-6,TRBD1,TGTGCCAGCAGTCTGGGACAGGGTATACAGCCCCAGCATTTT,CASSLGQGIQPQHF
.,TRBJ1-2,TRBV12-3/TRBV12-4,.,TGTGCCAGCAGAGGCGAACAGAACTATGGCTACACCTTC,CASRGEQNYGYTF
.,TRBJ2-7,TRBV25-1,.,TGTGCCAGCAGCCACTTCAGCCGCTCCTACGAGCAGTACTTC,CASSHFSRSYEQYF
.,TRBJ2-3,TRBV29-1,.,TGCAGCGTTCACCAGCACAAAGGGGATACGCAGTATTTT,CSVHQHKGDTQYF
.,TRBJ2-5,TRBV20-1,.,TGCAGCCCCTGGGTCCAAGAGACCCAGTACTTC,CSPWVQETQYF
.,TRBJ2-3,TRBV10-3,.,TGTGCCATCAGTGAGTCCCAGCTAGATACGCAGTATTTT,CAISESQLDTQYF
.,TRBJ1-2,TRBV12-3/TRBV12-4,TRBD1,TGTGCCAGCACCCGAGGACAGGGGGCTTATGGCTACACCTTC,CASTRGQGAYGYTF
few,TRBJ2-1,TRBV7-9,TRBD2,TGTGCCAGCAGACCCCACTGGCGGGGGGGCGCTGAGCAGTTCTTC,CASRPHWRGGAEQFF
.,TRBJ2-1,TRBV6-1,TRBD1,TGTGCCATCTGCCGGGACAGGGCTTTCGATGAGCAGTTCTTC,CAICRDRAFDEQFF
once,TRBJ1-4,TRBV20-1,.,TGCAGTGCCAGAGGGAGTCAGAGGGAAAAACTGTTTTTT,CSARGSQREKLFF
.,TRBJ2-1,TRBV5-1,TRBD2,TGCGCCAGCAGCTTGGGTGGCCTAGCGGGGGGCCAAGAGCAGTTCTTC,CASSLGGLAGGQEQFF
.,TRBJ2-3,TRBV5-1,.,TGCGCCAGCAGCTTGGAAGGGACGGGCGCAGATACGCAGTATTTT,CASSLEGTGADTQYF
.,TRBJ2-5,TRBV2,.,TGTGCCAGCCATTGGAATCAAGAGACCCAGTACTTC,CASHWNQETQYF
.,TRBJ2-6,TRBV7-8,TRBD2,TGTGCCAGCAGCGCGAGCGGGGAGGAGACTCGATCTGGGGCCAACGTCCTGACTTTC,CASSASGEETRSGANVLTF
.,TRBJ2-7,TRBV28,.,TGTGCCAGCACCACAATTGGTATTCCCCACGAGCAGTACTTC,CASTTIGIPHEQYF
few,TRBJ2-7,TRBV12-3/TRBV12-4,TRBD2,TGTGCCAGCAGCCGCAGCGGGAGGAGCTACGAGCAGTACTTC,CASSRSGRSYEQYF
.,TRBJ2-1,TRBV5-1,.,TGCGCCAGCAGGGACACCCCGGACACCAATGAGCAGTTCTTC,CASRDTPDTNEQFF
.,TRBJ2-5,TRBV7-8,.,TGTGCCAGCAGCTTAGTTCCGTTCCAAGAGACCCAGTACTTC,CASSLVPFQETQYF
.,TRBJ1-2,TRBV20-1,TRBD1,TGCAGTGCTAGGCAGGGGGAATACTATGGCTACACCTTC,CSARQGEYYGYTF
few,TRBJ2-7,TRBV29-1,TRBD1,TGCAGCGTCGAGAGGGACAGGGGGTCCGAGCAGTACTTC,CSVERDRGSEQYF
.,TRBJ2-5,TRBV12-3/TRBV12-4,TRBD2,TGTGGCAGTAGTTTAGCGCCCAGCGGGGGTGTCGTGAGAGAGACCCAGTACTTC,CGSSLAPSGGVVRETQYF
.,TRBJ2-6,TRBV20-1,.,TGCAGTGCATGGACGGGGCCACTCAACGTCCTGACTTTC,CSAWTGPLNVLTF
few,TRBJ2-2,TRBV5-1,.,TGCGCCAGCAGTTTGGGACCGGGCACCGGGGAGCTGTTTTTT,CASSLGPGTGELFF
.,TRBJ2-1,TRBV25-1,.,TGTGCCATCGGGACTCCCCCCTACAATGAGCAGTTCTTC,CAIGTPPYNEQFF
.,TRBJ1-5,TRBV7-8,.,TGTGCCAGCAGCTTAATGGGATTGCAGCCCCAGCATTTT,CASSLMGLQPQHF
.,TRBJ1-2,TRBV20-1,.,TGCAGTGCTAGAGACGTCCAAAGGGGAAACTATGGCTACACCTTC,CSARDVQRGNYGYTF
.,TRBJ2-3,TRBV6-1,.,TGTGCCAGCAGCCGAAATAGGGCAGGGCTCGGGACAGATACGCAGTATTTT,CASSRNRAGLGTDTQYF
few,TRBJ2-7,TRBV6-5,TRBD1,TGTGCCAGCAGTCGCCTTGAGACAGGGGGCTACGAGCAGTACTTC,CASSRLETGGYEQYF
.,TRBJ2-1,TRBV10-3,.,TGTGCCGTCAGTAGGACGGGGAGCTCCTACAATGAGCAGTTCTTC,CAVSRTGSSYNEQFF
.,TRBJ2-3,TRBV7-2,.,TGTGCCAGCAGCCTTCCGACGACCACAGATACGCAGTATTTT,CASSLPTTTDTQYF
.,TRBJ2-7,TRBV5-6,TRBD1,TGTGCCAGCAGCAAAAGACAGGGGGCGATCTACGAGCAGTACTTC,CASSKRQGAIYEQYF
.,TRBJ2-1,TRBV7-9,.,TGTGCCAGCAGCTTATGGAATCTTGAGCAGTTCTTT,CASSLWNLEQFF
few,TRBJ1-1,TRBV29-1,TRBD1,TGCAGCGTCATGGGACAGCGGAACACTGAAGCTTTCTTT,CSVMGQRNTEAFF
.,TRBJ2-1,TRBV4-1,TRBD2,TGCGCCAGCAGCCAAGTCAGACTAGCGCACAATGAGCAGTTCTTC,CASSQVRLAHNEQFF
.,TRBJ2-1,TRBV29-1,TRBD2,TGCAGCGTCGAAGGACTAGCGGGAGTACCCACCTACGAGCAGTTCTTC,CSVEGLAGVPTYEQFF
.,TRBJ2-3,TRBV12-3/TRBV12-4,.,TGTGCCAGCAGTGTCTCACTAGCAGATACGCAGTATTTT,CASSVSLADTQYF
few,TRBJ2-4,TRBV5-1,TRBD1,TGCGCCAGCAGCTTTGGACAGGGTGGGCGAGACATTCAGTACTTC,CASSFGQGGRDIQYF